Described below is a single TCR beta chain sequence and its context. TCRdb re-analysed the PCR reads in MiXCR, keeping a single row per CDR3 protein. This repertoire shows under 14,000 distinct CDR3 sequences, 53% found once; its top ten account for around 20%. This specimen comes from a study of CD4 and CD8 cells across lung adenocarcinoma regions. Looked up from germline, CDR1 is MGHDK and CDR2 is SYGVNS. The CDR3 has 15 amino acids. Localized lung adenocarcinoma, a non-small cell lung cancer, affected the donors. The sample taken for sequencing was CD4+ T cells from the center of a lung tumor. The sequence was obtained from a male donor with lung adenocarcinoma. The CD4 and CD8 labels of this study may be unreliable. V gene TRBV25-1 combines with J gene TRBJ2-5, with D perhaps given as TRBD1 or TRBD2 (6 bases each). The J call may be faulty, since TRBJ2-1 better matches the DNA end. The CDR3 here is CASSDPRGAGETQFF. The CDR3 DNA reads as TGTGCCAGCAGTGATCCTAGGGGGGCCGGAGAGACCCAGTTCTTC.